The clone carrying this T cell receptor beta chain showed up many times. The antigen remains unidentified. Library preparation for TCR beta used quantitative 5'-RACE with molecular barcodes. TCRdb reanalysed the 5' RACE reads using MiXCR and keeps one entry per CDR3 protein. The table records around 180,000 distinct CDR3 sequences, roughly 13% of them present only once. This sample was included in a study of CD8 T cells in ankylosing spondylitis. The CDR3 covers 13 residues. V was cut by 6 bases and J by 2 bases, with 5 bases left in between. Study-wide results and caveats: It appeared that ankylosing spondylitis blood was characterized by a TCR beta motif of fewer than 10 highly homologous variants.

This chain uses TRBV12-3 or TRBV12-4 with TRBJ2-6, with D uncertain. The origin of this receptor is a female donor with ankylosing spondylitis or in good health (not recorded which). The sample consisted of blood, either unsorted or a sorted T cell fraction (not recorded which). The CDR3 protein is CASSPAGANVLTF. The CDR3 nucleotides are TGTGCCAGCAGCCCCGCTGGGGCCAACGTCCTGACTTTC.